Listed below are T cell receptor beta chains from one sample, sequenced in a study of shared clonotypes between healthy human individuals. Generated by immunoSEQ multiplex PCR, the TCRdb table keeps only in-frame clones and is missing some. Here the sample spans 850,000 to 1,200,000 clones, 65% to 75% being singletons. The sequencing input was memory CD4+ T cells sorted from blood. Receptors originate from a man in his late teens or twenties in good health. CDR3s include the opening cysteine and the closing phenylalanine or tryptophan. The D gene is left open where the match is weak. The size entry is marked missing in some rows and otherwise reads once, few, many or a size class.

-,TRBV7-8,TRBJ2-1,TRBD2,TGTGCCAGCAGCTTTATTGGCTTTGGGCTAGCGGGAAGCTCCTACAATGAGCAGTTCTTC,CASSFIGFGLAGSSYNEQFF
few,TRBV7-8,TRBJ1-1,-,TGTGCCAGCAGCTTTGGTGGGACTACGAACACTGAAGCTTTCTTT,CASSFGGTTNTEAFF
-,TRBV2,TRBJ1-4,-,TGTGCCAGCAGCGCTCAGGGAGGGCGTGAAAAACTGTTTTTT,CASSAQGGREKLFF
-,TRBV5-3,TRBJ1-6,-,TGTGCCAGAGGTCCGGGGAGGGACACTTCACCCCTCCACTTT,CARGPGRDTSPLHF
few,TRBV5-6,TRBJ1-6,-,TGTGCCAGCAGCTCGCGGGCAAGCGTTTTATCCCTCCACTTT,CASSSRASVLSLHF
-,TRBV10-1,TRBJ2-2,-,TGCGCCAGCAGTGAGTCCGGAACGGGCCGGACCGGGGAGCTGTTTTTT,CASSESGTGRTGELFF
-,TRBV7-9,TRBJ2-7,-,TGTGCCAGCAGCCAATCCCCACAGTACGAGCAGTACTTC,CASSQSPQYEQYF
-,TRBV6-5,TRBJ1-2,-,TGTGCCAGCAGTTACCGAGGGGTTGGCTATGGCTACACCTTC,CASSYRGVGYGYTF
-,TRBV18,TRBJ1-4,-,TGTGCCACCTCACCGGGTAGGCAGGGCGATGAAAAACTGTTTTTT,CATSPGRQGDEKLFF
few,TRBV2,TRBJ2-7,-,TGTGCCAGCAGTGGTGAAGTGGCCGAGCAGTACTTC,CASSGEVAEQYF
-,TRBV5-1,TRBJ1-1,-,TGCGCCAGCAGCTCCCTTAGAGTTCAGGAGGGTGGGACTGAAGCTTTCTTT,CASSSLRVQEGGTEAFF
few,TRBV6-5,TRBJ1-6,-,TGTGCCAGCAGCATAGAGGCAGGGGATAATTCACCCCTCCACTTT,CASSIEAGDNSPLHF
-,TRBV30,TRBJ2-5,TRBD2,TGTGCCTGGAGCGCCGGGACTAGTCGAGTGAAGTACTTC,CAWSAGTSRVKYF
-,TRBV2,TRBJ2-1,-,TGTGCCAGCACGAGAGATCCCTACAATGAGCAGTTCTTC,CASTRDPYNEQFF
-,TRBV28,TRBJ1-1,TRBD1,TGTGCCAGCAGTTACTACTCACAGGGGAGGAACACTGAAGCTTTCTTT,CASSYYSQGRNTEAFF
-,TRBV7-9,TRBJ1-1,-,TGTGCCAGCAGCGTCAGTGATGACACTGAAGCTTTCTTT,CASSVSDDTEAFF
-,TRBV6-4,TRBJ1-2,-,TGTGCCAGCAGTGACGGCTTTAACTATGGCTACACCTTC,CASSDGFNYGYTF
-,TRBV11-2,TRBJ2-1,TRBD2,TGTGCCAGCAGCTTAGTCGCGGGGGGGTCCTACAATGAGCAGTTCTTC,CASSLVAGGSYNEQFF
-,TRBV5-1,TRBJ2-1,TRBD2,TGCGCCAGCAGCGGAGGACTTTTTAGCGGGAGAGGCAATGAGCAGTTCTTC,CASSGGLFSGRGNEQFF
-,TRBV6-5,TRBJ2-7,-,TGTGCCAGCAGCTCACTGACATCGAGCTCCTACGAGCAGTACTTC,CASSSLTSSSYEQYF
-,TRBV6-5,TRBJ2-5,-,TGTGCCAGCAGTTTTTCGACGATCCAAGAGACCCAGTACTTC,CASSFSTIQETQYF
-,TRBV7-2,TRBJ2-7,-,TGTGCCAGCTCACCCTCTTATTACGAGCAGTACTTC,CASSPSYYEQYF
-,TRBV30,TRBJ1-6,TRBD1,TGTGCCTGGAGTCAAGAGGGACAGGGGAGTTCACCCCTCCACTTT,CAWSQEGQGSSPLHF
-,TRBV5-1,TRBJ1-2,TRBD1,TGCGCCAGCAGCATACCGGGACAGGAGGAATATGGCTACACCTTC,CASSIPGQEEYGYTF
few,TRBV10-3,TRBJ2-7,-,TGTGCCATCAGTGGATCCCTAGTGCAGTACTTC,CAISGSLVQYF
-,TRBV7-9,TRBJ1-3,TRBD1,TGTGCCAGCAGCTTAAAGGGGGCCTCTGGAAACACCATATATTTT,CASSLKGASGNTIYF
-,TRBV11-2,TRBJ2-2,-,TGTGCCAGCACTCAATTCGGCCGCGGGGAGCTGTTTTTT,CASTQFGRGELFF
-,TRBV4-2,TRBJ1-4,-,TGTGCCAGCAGCCAAATCTGGGACAACGTCGAGGAAAAACTGTTTTTT,CASSQIWDNVEEKLFF
-,TRBV18,TRBJ2-5,-,TGTGCCAGCTCAGAAAACCGGGGCCCGGAAGGGACCCAGTACTTC,CASSENRGPEGTQYF
-,TRBV6-5,TRBJ2-7,-,TGTGCCAGCAGCATAACAGGGTCTGGCGAGCAGTACTTC,CASSITGSGEQYF
-,TRBV18,TRBJ1-2,-,TGTGCCAGCTCACCACCGAGACAGAGGCATGGCTACACCTTC,CASSPPRQRHGYTF
-,TRBV6-1,TRBJ2-3,TRBD1,TGTGCCAGCACGGACAGGGCGAGAACAGATACGCAGTATTTT,CASTDRARTDTQYF
-,TRBV4-1,TRBJ2-3,TRBD2,TGCGCCAGCAGCCAAATTATCCGCGGGGGGGGCTCGGATACGCAGTATTTT,CASSQIIRGGGSDTQYF
-,TRBV10-3,TRBJ2-6,-,TGTGCCATCAATCAACCCAAATCTGGGGCCAACGTCCTGACTTTC,CAINQPKSGANVLTF
-,TRBV27,TRBJ1-6,-,TGTGCCAGCAGTTTCACAGATTATAATTCACCCCTCCACTTT,CASSFTDYNSPLHF
-,TRBV21-1,TRBJ1-4,-,TGTGCCAGCAGCAAAGGACGGGGGGCCCTGGGAGGAACTAATGAAAAACTGTTTTTT,CASSKGRGALGGTNEKLFF
-,TRBV19,TRBJ1-1,-,TGTGCCAGTAGTATTCAGGGGAACACTGAAGCTTTCTTT,CASSIQGNTEAFF
-,TRBV7-9,TRBJ1-1,-,TGTGCCAGCAGCTTCGTCGATTTGGTCCCTGAAGCTTTCTTT,CASSFVDLVPEAFF
-,TRBV7-9,TRBJ2-5,-,TGTGCCAGCAGCTACGGGGGTCGGGTCCAAGAGACCCAGTACTTC,CASSYGGRVQETQYF
-,TRBV6-5,TRBJ1-2,TRBD1,TGTGCCAGCAGTTACTCGAGGACAGGCTATGGCTACACCTTC,CASSYSRTGYGYTF
-,TRBV30,TRBJ2-2,-,TGTGCCTGGAGATCAATAGTCGGTAACGGGGAGCTGTTTTTT,CAWRSIVGNGELFF
-,TRBV7-2,TRBJ2-3,TRBD2,TGTGCCAGCAGCTTACACGGACTAGCGGGAGTTAGAACAGATACGCAGTATTTT,CASSLHGLAGVRTDTQYF
-,TRBV10-3,TRBJ2-7,-,TGTGCCATCAGTGGGGGGACTCCGTTAAACGAGCAGTACTTC,CAISGGTPLNEQYF
-,TRBV27,TRBJ2-1,-,TGTGCCAGCAGTTTATCGTTTAGCCTCGGGGGGCCCTACAATGAGCAGTTCTTC,CASSLSFSLGGPYNEQFF
-,TRBV6-1,TRBJ1-5,-,TGTGCCAGCAGTGAAGCTAGATATCAGCCCCAGCATTTT,CASSEARYQPQHF
once,TRBV19,TRBJ2-3,TRBD1,TGTGCCACCACGGGACAGACCACAGATACGCAGTATTTT,CATTGQTTDTQYF
-,TRBV6-6,TRBJ2-3,-,TGTGCCAGCAGTTTGGAGGGGGGCACAGATACGCAGTATTTT,CASSLEGGTDTQYF
many,TRBV11-2,TRBJ1-6,TRBD1,TGTGCCAGCAGCGGACAGGGGGTAAATTCACCCCTCCACTTT,CASSGQGVNSPLHF
-,TRBV19,TRBJ2-2,-,TGTGCCAGTAGTCACGCGCTTCAGAGGAGCACCGGGGAGCTGTTTTTT,CASSHALQRSTGELFF
-,TRBV10-3,TRBJ2-7,-,TGTGCCATCAGTGATGGGACTTCAAGCTCCTACGAGCAGTACTTC,CAISDGTSSSYEQYF
-,TRBV2,TRBJ2-7,TRBD1,TGTGCCAGCAGCGACAGGGGCTACGAGCAGTACTTC,CASSDRGYEQYF
few,TRBV4-2,TRBJ2-5,TRBD2,TGTGCCAGCAGCCAAGATTATCTTAGCGGGGGCGGGGAGACCCAGTACTTC,CASSQDYLSGGGETQYF
few,TRBV9,TRBJ2-3,TRBD2,TGTGCCAGCAGCGTAGGCCAGCGGGGGAGCACAGATACGCAGTATTTT,CASSVGQRGSTDTQYF
-,TRBV6-5,TRBJ1-1,TRBD1,TGTGCCAGCAGTTCTGGGACAGGGGGCAAAAATCATCGTTTCTTT,CASSSGTGGKNHRFF
-,TRBV7-8,TRBJ1-1,TRBD1,TGTGCCAGCAGCAACGCTGGGACAGGGACCACTGAAGCTTTCTTT,CASSNAGTGTTEAFF
-,TRBV5-4,TRBJ2-7,-,TGTGCCAGCAGCTTGGACGGGAGCCCCTCCTACGAGCAGTACTTC,CASSLDGSPSYEQYF
few,TRBV9,TRBJ1-1,TRBD1,TGTGCCAGCACCCTCACCGGGACAGGGGGCCTGAACACTGAAGCTTTCTTT,CASTLTGTGGLNTEAFF
-,TRBV30,TRBJ1-2,-,TGTGCCTGGAGCCCGACGGGGGGGTCCTATGGCTACACCTTC,CAWSPTGGSYGYTF
-,TRBV9,TRBJ2-5,TRBD1,TGTGCCAGCAGCGTTGGACAGGGGGGATTAGAGACCCAGTACTTC,CASSVGQGGLETQYF